A selection of T cell receptor beta chains follows, all from one sample in a study of T-cell memory formation after mild COVID-19. MiXCR, applied by TCRdb to the 5' RACE reads, yields one record per CDR3 protein. The sample holds more than 350,000 distinct CDR3 sequences; about a sixth are singletons and the top ten take 20% to 25%. Source material: PBMCs or a T cell subset sorted from them (not recorded which). The receptors derive from a man younger than 35 who had mild COVID-19 (a few samples of this study predate the infection). Cell type and time point are not known. Each CDR3 is given with its conserved first and last residue. D genes are given only for firm matches. The listing skips clone size in some rows; elsewhere it reads once, few, many or a size class.

few	TRBV28	NA	TRBJ1-1	TGTGCCAGCAGTTTATCGGGCAGGGGAGCTTTCTTT	CASSLSGRGAFF
NA	TRBV20-1	NA	TRBJ2-1	TGCAGTGCCACGCCAGGCGGATGGGGTACTGAGCAGTTCTTC	CSATPGGWGTEQFF
NA	TRBV6-6	NA	TRBJ2-1	TGTGCCAGCAGTTACGGGGGGAGTGAGCAGTTATTC	CASSYGGSEQLF
NA	TRBV12-3/TRBV12-4	TRBD1	TRBJ2-2	TGTGCCAGCAGTTTAAGGGGGCGCGACACCGGGGAGCTGTTTTTT	CASSLRGRDTGELFF
few	TRBV7-2	TRBD1	TRBJ2-4	TGTGCCAGCAGCTCGCTCACGTTTGCAGGGGGCAGAAACATTCAGTACTTC	CASSSLTFAGGRNIQYF
few	TRBV15	NA	TRBJ1-1	TGTGCCACCAGCAGAGGAGGGACCCTTGAAGCTTTCTTT	CATSRGGTLEAFF
few	TRBV3-1	NA	TRBJ2-1	TGTGCCAGCAGCCAAGGGCTAGTCGGAAATGAGCAGTTCTTC	CASSQGLVGNEQFF
many	TRBV12-3/TRBV12-4	NA	TRBJ2-4	TGTGCCAGCAAGATTACAGGAGCCAAAAACATTCAGTACTTC	CASKITGAKNIQYF
NA	TRBV7-8	NA	TRBJ2-5	TGTGCCAGCAGCTTAGGAGTAGCAATTGGGGGGACCCAGTACTTC	CASSLGVAIGGTQYF
many	TRBV6-2/TRBV6-3	TRBD2	TRBJ2-1	TGTGCCAGCAGACAGCGGGGGGTAGACAATGAGCAGTTCTTC	CASRQRGVDNEQFF
NA	TRBV3-1	NA	TRBJ2-3	TGTGCCAGCAGCCAAGTTTCAGGGGGGAGCACAGATACGCAGTATTTT	CASSQVSGGSTDTQYF
NA	TRBV5-4	NA	TRBJ2-1	TGTGCCAGCACCCTGGAGGCCAGCAAGTACAATGAGCAGTTCTTC	CASTLEASKYNEQFF
few	TRBV30	NA	TRBJ1-6	TGTGCCTGGAGTTCACTACAGAATTCACCCCTCCACTTT	CAWSSLQNSPLHF
many	TRBV6-2/TRBV6-3	NA	TRBJ2-7	TGTGCCAGCAGTTGGGACCCCCTCTCCTACGAGCAGTACTTC	CASSWDPLSYEQYF
once	TRBV12-3/TRBV12-4	TRBD1	TRBJ1-1	TGTGCCAGCAGTTACAGCAGGACAGGGACTGAAGCTTTCTTT	CASSYSRTGTEAFF
many	TRBV12-3/TRBV12-4	NA	TRBJ1-5	TGTGCCAGCGCACTGGGAGGGGGTTTGAATCAGCCCCAGCATTTT	CASALGGGLNQPQHF
NA	TRBV4-1	TRBD1	TRBJ1-2	TGCGCCAGCAGCCCCCTTCCAGGGACAGGCAACTATGGCTACACCTTC	CASSPLPGTGNYGYTF
NA	TRBV12-3/TRBV12-4	NA	TRBJ2-5	TGTGCCAGCAGTTTAGAAGAAACAGGGTCGCGGTACTTC	CASSLEETGSRYF
NA	TRBV10-3	NA	TRBJ2-5	TGTGCCATCAGGCTAGGGCAGCAACAAGAGACCCAGTACTTC	CAIRLGQQQETQYF
NA	TRBV5-1	TRBD1	TRBJ2-3	TGCGCCAGCAGCTGGACAGGTCCTGTGCCGGTGGATACGCAGTATTTT	CASSWTGPVPVDTQYF
NA	TRBV7-2	TRBD1	TRBJ1-1	TGTGCCAGCAGCTTTTATGCAGGGACAGAAAACACTGAAGCTTTCTTT	CASSFYAGTENTEAFF
NA	TRBV12-3/TRBV12-4	NA	TRBJ1-5	TGTGCCAGCAGTTCAGACAGAAGCAATCAGCCCCAGCATTTT	CASSSDRSNQPQHF
NA	TRBV6-2/TRBV6-3	TRBD1	TRBJ2-1	TGTGCCAGCGGACAGGGATCTGGTTTCTTC	CASGQGSGFF
NA	TRBV7-9	NA	TRBJ1-6	TGTGCCAGCAGCCACAATATACAGAATTCACCCCTCCACTTT	CASSHNIQNSPLHF
many	TRBV5-1	NA	TRBJ2-1	TGCGCCAGCAGCCCAAGTCGGGGAAGGTCCCCCAATGAGCAGTTCTTC	CASSPSRGRSPNEQFF
NA	TRBV7-9	NA	TRBJ1-2	TGTGCCAGCAGCCCCCCGACAGAACTGACTAACTATGGCTACACCTTC	CASSPPTELTNYGYTF
NA	TRBV10-3	NA	TRBJ1-2	TGTGCCATCAGTGAGTCACGAGCTAACTATGGCTACACCTTC	CAISESRANYGYTF
NA	TRBV19	TRBD1	TRBJ1-3	TGTGCCAGTCAGGGACAGTCCAGAAACACCATATATTTT	CASQGQSRNTIYF
few	TRBV15	NA	TRBJ1-6	TGTGCCACCAGCCCGCGGTCAGGGAATTCACCCCTCCACTTT	CATSPRSGNSPLHF
NA	TRBV28	TRBD1	TRBJ1-2	TGTGCCAGCAGTCCATCTGGACAGGGAGGCTATGGCTACACCTTC	CASSPSGQGGYGYTF
few	TRBV7-2	TRBD1	TRBJ2-2	TGTGCCAGCAGCCCGAATCAGGGGGTCTACACCGGGGAGCTGTTTTTT	CASSPNQGVYTGELFF
few	TRBV4-1	NA	TRBJ2-7	TGCGCCAGCAGCCAAGGTTTTCGGCAGTCCTACGAGCAGTACTTC	CASSQGFRQSYEQYF
NA	TRBV10-3	TRBD1	TRBJ2-1	TGTGCCATCAGTGAGTTGGGACAGTACAATGAGCAGTTCTTC	CAISELGQYNEQFF
few	TRBV6-6	NA	TRBJ2-7	TGTGCCAGCATGTCAGGACGCCCGTCCTACGAGCAGTACTTC	CASMSGRPSYEQYF
few	TRBV20-1	NA	TRBJ1-1	TGCAGTGCCAGACAAGGCCTAGGGGGGAACACTGAAGCTTTCTTT	CSARQGLGGNTEAFF
NA	TRBV5-1	TRBD1	TRBJ1-6	TGCGCCAGCAGCGAGACAGGGGTGAATTCACCCCTCCACTTT	CASSETGVNSPLHF
few	TRBV7-2	NA	TRBJ2-2	TGTGCCAGCAGCTTTCGAGGGGGGTCCACCGGGGAGCTGTTTTTT	CASSFRGGSTGELFF
once	TRBV5-1	TRBD1	TRBJ1-1	TGCGCCAGCAGCTTGGGCCCCGGTGGGACAGGGGAAACAGCTTTCTTT	CASSLGPGGTGETAFF
NA	TRBV5-1	NA	TRBJ2-1	TGCGCCAGCAGCTTGGACAGGTGGGACAATGAGCAGTTCTTC	CASSLDRWDNEQFF
NA	TRBV6-1	NA	TRBJ1-5	TGTGCCAGCAGCGGGGGGTGGGGTCAGCCCCAGCATTTT	CASSGGWGQPQHF
NA	TRBV9	TRBD1	TRBJ2-5	TGTGCCAGCAGCGTAGGGGACAGGGTCCAAGAGACCCAGTACTTC	CASSVGDRVQETQYF
NA	TRBV6-5	TRBD1	TRBJ1-1	TGTGCCAGCTGGGGACAGAGACTAGGTGTGACTGAAGCTTTCTTT	CASWGQRLGVTEAFF
few	TRBV10-3	NA	TRBJ1-1	TGTGCCATCAACGATCCAGACCACACTGAAGCTTTCTTT	CAINDPDHTEAFF
NA	TRBV7-2	NA	TRBJ2-3	TGTGCCAGCAGCTTAGCGGGGTCAAGCCCAGATACGCAGTATTTT	CASSLAGSSPDTQYF
NA	TRBV27	NA	TRBJ1-1	TGTGCCAGCGGTGTGGGGGGGGTTACTGAAGCTTTCTTT	CASGVGGVTEAFF
few	TRBV19	NA	TRBJ2-3	TGTGCCAGTAGTAGACAGGAGAGTAGCACAGATACGCAGTATTTT	CASSRQESSTDTQYF
NA	TRBV7-2	NA	TRBJ1-2	TGTGCCAGCAGCTTAAATGGAGGGGATGGTGGCTACACCTTC	CASSLNGGDGGYTF
NA	TRBV4-3	NA	TRBJ2-7	TGCGCCAGCAGCCAAGAAACAGGGGGGGACGAGCAGTACTTC	CASSQETGGDEQYF
NA	TRBV5-4	NA	TRBJ2-3	TGTGCCAGCAGCTTGGCCTCGGCCATTAGCACAGATACGCAGTATTTT	CASSLASAISTDTQYF
NA	TRBV12-3/TRBV12-4	NA	TRBJ1-2	TGTGCCAGCAAGGAGTTTAACTATGGCTACACCTTC	CASKEFNYGYTF
NA	TRBV2	TRBD1	TRBJ1-1	TGTGCCAGCAGTGACTCCGGGACAGGGGGGAACAATGAAGCTTTCTTT	CASSDSGTGGNNEAFF
NA	TRBV7-8	NA	TRBJ2-3	TGTGCCAGCAGTCCCCCGGAGCTACTAACTAGCACAGATACGCAGTATTTT	CASSPPELLTSTDTQYF
many	TRBV7-8	NA	TRBJ1-1	TGTGCCAGCAGCTTTTTCGGGTTAACTGAAGCTTTCTTT	CASSFFGLTEAFF
NA	TRBV3-1	TRBD1	TRBJ2-1	TGTGCCAGCAGCCGTCGACAGGGGTGGGGAAATGAGCAGTTCTTC	CASSRRQGWGNEQFF
few	TRBV7-6	NA	TRBJ2-1	TGTGCCAGCAGCCCCAGACCCCTTCTATACAATGAGCAGTTCTTC	CASSPRPLLYNEQFF